This TCR beta chain was identified during a study of blood T cell repertoires in COVID-19. Here immunoSEQ multiplex PCR was the method, and the copy in TCRdb shows in-frame clones only, minus some. This sample carries 180,000 or so clones, approximately 84% of them seen once, and the ten largest clones take 6.9%. The CDR3 is made up of 15 amino acids. The trim removed 5 bases at V and 2 bases at J, leaving 7 bases unmatched. Germline V gene sequence: CDR1 SNHLY, CDR2 FYNNEI. The sequenced sample was peripheral blood. The receptor was derived from a human donor with acute or convalescent COVID-19. The donor label of this sample is uncertain. The chain carries TRBV2 and TRBJ2-3; 7 bases map to TRBD1. CDR3 loop: CASSTRTGLTDTQYF. The CDR3, as DNA: TGTGCCAGCAGTACGAGGACAGGTCTCACAGATACGCAGTATTTT.